A single sample gave rise to the 19 T cell receptor beta chains below, sequenced in a study of cytomegalovirus exposure and HLA in healthy donors. PCR used 60 Vbeta primers and 13 Jbeta primers. Clones were sequenced by immunoSEQ multiplex PCR, and TCRdb holds only the in-frame ones, with some missing. The sample contains roughly 120,000 clones, roughly 80% of which appear only once. Specimen: PBMCs. These receptors were collected from a man younger than 45 in good health and CMV-seropositive.

The J gene is TRBJ1-2, the V gene TRBV6-6; 8 bases map to TRBD1. V lost 4 bases to trimming and J lost 4 bases; unmatched junction nucleotides: 2. The CDR3 loop spans 13 amino acids. Germline V gene sequence: CDR1 MNHNY, CDR2 SVGAGI (reference sequence). CDR3 DNA: TGTGCCAGCAGTTTCGGACAGGGCTATGGCTACACCTTC. It codes for CASSFGQGYGYTF.

The rearrangement uses TRBV25-1 and TRBJ2-1; maybe TRBD2 (5 bases). Trimming cost V 2 bases and J 11 bases, with 22 bases left between them. CDR1 and CDR2 from the germline V gene are MGHDK and SYGVNS. CDR3 length: 16 amino acids. CDR3 amino acids: CASSETPGVPHGQQFF. The CDR3, as DNA: TGTGCCAGCAGTGAAACCCCCGGGGTACCTCACGGGCAGCAGTTCTTC.

The genes are TRBV10-2 and TRBJ2-1; 9 positions match TRBD2. Germline lookup yields CDR1 WSHSY and CDR2 SAAADI. With 2 bases clipped from V and 10 bases from J, the junction kept 9 bases outside the gene matches. The CDR3 length is 15 residues. DNA of the CDR3: TGCGCCAGCAGTGAGGAGCGGGGGGCCTCTGGAGAGCAGTTCTTC. Translation gives CASSEERGASGEQFF.

The V call is TRBV6-1, the J call TRBJ1-1; no firm D call. From germline, CDR1 is MNHNS and CDR2 SASEGT. The CDR3 is made up of 10 amino acids. Deletions cut 7 bases from V and 5 bases from J, with 5 bases between. CDR3 nucleotide sequence: TGTGCCAGCATGAGGACTGAAGCTTTCTTT. This codes for CASMRTEAFF.

The chain uses TRBV4-1 and TRBJ1-3, with a tentative D call TRBD1 (5 bases). Trimming took 1 base from V and 0 from J, leaving 7 bases between them. The CDR3 totals 15 residues. Per germline, CDR1 MGHRA and CDR2 YSYEKL. The chain's CDR3 is CASSQAGLSGNTIYF. The CDR3 DNA reads as TGCGCCAGCAGCCAAGCAGGGCTCTCTGGAAACACCATATATTTT.

CDR3 residues: CASSSRNLLTKNIQYF. The CDR3 DNA reads TGTGCCAGCAGCTCGAGGAACCTTCTGACCAAAAACATTCAGTACTTC. This chain uses TRBV7-9 with TRBJ2-4, with unresolved D. This CDR3 spans 16 amino acids. Looked up from germline, CDR1 is SEHNR and CDR2 is FQNEAQ (reference sequence). V lost 4 bases, J lost 2 bases, and 15 bases lay in between.

Turning to this clone: The identical CDR3 is also encoded by other nucleotide sequences in the sample. The chain couples TRBV5-1 to TRBJ2-1; 7 nucleotides line up with TRBD2. CDR1 and CDR2 (germline): SGHRS, YFSETQ. CDR3 size: 15 residues. J lost 4 bases, V lost 0 bases, and 4 bases had no gene match. The chain's CDR3 is CASSLGLAVYNEQFF. In DNA, the CDR3 is TGCGCCAGCAGCTTGGGGCTAGCGGTGTACAATGAGCAGTTCTTC.

As DNA, the CDR3 is TGTGCCAGCAGGGGCAGGGTCCCTAGCAATCAGCCCCAGCATTTT. It is translated as CASRGRVPSNQPQHF. The chain couples TRBV6-5 to TRBJ1-5, with D maybe TRBD1 (5 bases). Germline V lookup: CDR1 MNHEY, CDR2 SVGAGI. This CDR3 has 15 amino acids. With 6 bases removed from V and 0 bases from J, the gap between germline ends came to 12 bases.

The V and J genes are TRBV7-9 and TRBJ1-4; 9 nucleotides line up with TRBD1. The germline V gene encodes CDR1 SEHNR and CDR2 FQNEAQ (reference sequence). The CDR3 loop spans 15 amino acids. V trimming: 0 bases; J trimming: 8 bases; junction bases outside the gene matches: 4. DNA for the CDR3: TGTGCCAGCAGCTTAGCCGGGACAGGGTGGGAAAAACTGTTTTTT. It codes for CASSLAGTGWEKLFF.

For this clone: The junction and the germline gene differ at one end; a read error may be behind it. In the same sample, other DNA sequences code for this CDR3. V gene TRBV10-3 combines with J gene TRBJ2-6; D gene ambiguous. Germline V gene data show CDR1 as ENHRY and CDR2 as SYGVKD. There are 20 residues in the CDR3. The CDR3 sequence is CAISESTLFDVRSGANVLTF. The CDR3 DNA follows: TGCGCCATCAGTGAGTCGACTCTTTTCGACGTCCGCTCTGGGGCCAACGTCCTGACTTTC.

This rearrangement joins TRBV6-4 to TRBJ2-7, with 13 bases identical to TRBD2. Germline V lookup: CDR1 MRHNA, CDR2 SNTAGT. CDR3 length: 16 residues. V gave up 5 bases and J gave up 4 bases; unmatched junction bases: 8. The CDR3 protein is CASSHPGLAGMYEQYV. The CDR3 DNA reads as TGTGCCAGCAGTCACCCGGGACTAGCGGGGATGTACGAGCAGTACGTC.

This clone was recorded only once. The chain recombines TRBV5-1 with TRBJ1-1, with D unclear. Looked up from germline, CDR1 is SGHRS and CDR2 is YFSETQ. V was pared by 5 bases and J by 1 base, with 12 bases between. This CDR3 has 14 residues. CDR3 sequence: CASSLVGRNTEAFF. The CDR3 nucleotides read TGCGCCAGCAGTCTGGTAGGGAGGAACACTGAAGCTTTCTTT.

This clone was seen just once. The chain carries TRBV4-2 and TRBJ2-5; 11 bases match TRBD2. The trim removed 3 bases at V and 3 bases at J, leaving 3 bases unmatched. In germline, CDR1 is LGHNA, CDR2 YNFKEQ. This CDR3 has 15 residues. For the CDR3, the DNA is TGTGCCAGCAGCCACATACTAGCGGGGGAAGAGACCCAGTACTTC. This sequence encodes CASSHILAGEETQYF.

The gene calls are TRBV6-5 and TRBJ2-7, with 7 bases matching TRBD1. After removal of 4 bases from V and 3 bases from J, the junction contained 3 bases not matched to a gene. CDR1 is MNHEY and CDR2 is SVGAGI in the germline V gene. The CDR3 has 13 residues. CDR3 DNA: TGTGCCAGCAGTTCCGGACAGGTCTACGAGCAGTACTTC. Encoded protein: CASSSGQVYEQYF.

This clone was detected a few times. The chain recombines TRBV5-1 with TRBJ1-6; tentative D call: TRBD1 (6 bases). The V and J ends lost 3 bases and 7 bases respectively, with 14 bases between them. The CDR3 sequence is 15 residues long. Germline values: CDR1 SGHRS, CDR2 YFSETQ. The CDR3 coding sequence is TGCGCCAGCAGCTGGAACAGGGATCGGAATTCACCCCTCCACTTT. Residues: CASSWNRDRNSPLHF.

The chain links TRBV28 to TRBJ1-2, with D possibly TRBD1 on 6 matching bases. This CDR3 spans 14 amino acids. Deletions cut 4 bases from V and 2 bases from J, with 11 bases between. Germline CDR1 is MDHEN and CDR2 is SYDVKM. The CDR3 protein is CASSSVGGNYGYTF. The CDR3 region has the DNA TGTGCCAGCAGTTCCGTAGGGGGAAACTATGGCTACACCTTC.

The rearrangement links TRBV5-1 to TRBJ1-2, with 10 bases lining up with TRBD1. Germline assignment: CDR1 SGHRS and CDR2 YFSETQ. V trimming: 1 base; J trimming: 7 bases; junction bases outside the gene matches: 4. The CDR3 runs 14 residues. In nucleotides, the CDR3 is TGCGCCAGCAGCTTGAGGACAGGGGGATCTGGCTACACCTTC. Encoded protein: CASSLRTGGSGYTF.

The V call is TRBV6-1, the J call TRBJ1-1; D unresolved. Germline CDR1 is MNHNS and CDR2 is SASEGT. The CDR3 is made up of 14 amino acids. The V and J ends lost 1 base and 4 bases respectively, with 10 bases between them. The CDR3 DNA follows: TGTGCCAGCAGTGAAGTATGGGCGAGCACTGAAGCTTTCTTT. It codes for CASSEVWASTEAFF.

This sequence joins TRBV7-8 and TRBJ2-4; D might be TRBD2 (7 bases). Germline V gene data show CDR1 as SGHVS and CDR2 as FQNEAQ. The CDR3 is made up of 21 amino acids. The ends were cut back, 1 base at V and 0 bases at J, with 25 bases in the middle. CDR3 sequence (DNA): TGTGCCAGCAGCTTAGGGGGGGGTGGTATCGCCGGACAGATAGCCAAAAACATTCAGTACTTC. Translating it yields CASSLGGGGIAGQIAKNIQYF.